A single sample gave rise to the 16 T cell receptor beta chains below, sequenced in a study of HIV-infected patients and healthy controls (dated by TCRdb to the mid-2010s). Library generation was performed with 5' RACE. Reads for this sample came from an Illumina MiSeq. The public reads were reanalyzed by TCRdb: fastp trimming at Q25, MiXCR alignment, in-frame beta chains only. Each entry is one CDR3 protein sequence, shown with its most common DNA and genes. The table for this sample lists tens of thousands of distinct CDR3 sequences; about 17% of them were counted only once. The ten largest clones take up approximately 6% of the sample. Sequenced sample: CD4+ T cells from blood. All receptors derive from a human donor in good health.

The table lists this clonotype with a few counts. This CDR3 reads CASSLRLSSYNSPLHF. The DNA for the CDR3 is TGTGCCAGCAGCCTCAGACTGAGCTCCTATAATTCACCCCTCCACTTT. V usage is TRBV3-1 and J usage is TRBJ1-6; unclear D gene. V dropped 4 bases and J dropped 0 bases, with 10 bases sitting between them. The CDR3 extends over 16 amino acids. From germline, CDR1 is LGHDT and CDR2 YNNKEL (reference sequence).

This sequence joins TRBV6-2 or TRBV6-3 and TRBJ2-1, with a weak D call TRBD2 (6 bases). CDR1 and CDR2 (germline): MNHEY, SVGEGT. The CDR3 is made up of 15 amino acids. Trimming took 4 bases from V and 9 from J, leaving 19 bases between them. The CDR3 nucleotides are TGTGCCAGCAGTTTCCCCCAACCTCGGGACTTTGAGCAGTTCTTC. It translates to CASSFPQPRDFEQFF.

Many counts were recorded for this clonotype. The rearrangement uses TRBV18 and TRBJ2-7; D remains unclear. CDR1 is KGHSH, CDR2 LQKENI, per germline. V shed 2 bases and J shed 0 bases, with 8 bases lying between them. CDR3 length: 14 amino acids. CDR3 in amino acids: CASSPGQYSYEQYF. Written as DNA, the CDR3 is TGTGCCAGCTCACCAGGGCAGTACTCCTACGAGCAGTACTTC.

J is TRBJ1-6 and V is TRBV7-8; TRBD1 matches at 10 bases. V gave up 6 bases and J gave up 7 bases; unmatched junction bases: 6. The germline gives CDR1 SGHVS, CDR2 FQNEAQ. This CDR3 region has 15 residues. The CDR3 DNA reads TGTGCCAGCAGTTCTAGACAGGGGGCAAATTCACCCCTCCACTTT. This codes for CASSSRQGANSPLHF. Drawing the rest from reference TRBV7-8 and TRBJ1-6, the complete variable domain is GAGVSQSPRYKVAKRGQDVALRCDPISGHVSLFWYQQALGQGPEFLTYFQNEAQLDKSGLPSDRFFAERPEGSVSTLKIQRTQQEDSAVYLCASSSRQGANSPLHFGNGTRLTVT.

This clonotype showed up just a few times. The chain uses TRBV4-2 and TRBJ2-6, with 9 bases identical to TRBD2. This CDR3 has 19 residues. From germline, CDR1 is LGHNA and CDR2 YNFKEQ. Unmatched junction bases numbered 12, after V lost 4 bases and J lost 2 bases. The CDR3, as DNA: TGTGCCAGCAGCCCCTACTTGACCGCGGGGGGGCCTGGGGCCAACGTCCTGACTTTC. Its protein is CASSPYLTAGGPGANVLTF.

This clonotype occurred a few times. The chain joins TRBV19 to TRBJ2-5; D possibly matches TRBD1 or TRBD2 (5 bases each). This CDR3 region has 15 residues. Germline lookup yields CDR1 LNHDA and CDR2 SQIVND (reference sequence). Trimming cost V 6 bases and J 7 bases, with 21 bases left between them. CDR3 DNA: TGTGCCAGTAGGGACCGCCGGGACGGTGTATGGACCCAGTACTTC. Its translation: CASRDRRDGVWTQYF.

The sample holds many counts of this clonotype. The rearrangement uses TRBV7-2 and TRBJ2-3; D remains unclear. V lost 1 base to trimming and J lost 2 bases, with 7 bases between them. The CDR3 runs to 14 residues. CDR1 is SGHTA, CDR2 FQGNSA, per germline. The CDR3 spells CASSLGKLTDTQYF. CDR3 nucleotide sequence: TGTGCCAGCAGCTTAGGGAAACTCACAGATACGCAGTATTTT.

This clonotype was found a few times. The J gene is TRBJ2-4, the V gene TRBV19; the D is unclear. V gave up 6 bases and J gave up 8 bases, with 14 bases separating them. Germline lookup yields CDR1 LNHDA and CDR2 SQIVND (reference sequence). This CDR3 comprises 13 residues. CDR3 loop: CASRWAGVDIQYF. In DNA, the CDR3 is TGTGCCAGTAGATGGGCAGGTGTGGACATTCAGTACTTC.

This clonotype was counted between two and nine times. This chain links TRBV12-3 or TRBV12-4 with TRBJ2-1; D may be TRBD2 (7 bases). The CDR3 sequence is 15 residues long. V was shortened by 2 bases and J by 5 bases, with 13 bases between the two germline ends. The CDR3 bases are TGTGCCAGCAGTTTAAGGGGGGGAAAAAACAATGAGCAGTTCTTC. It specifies CASSLRGGKNNEQFF.

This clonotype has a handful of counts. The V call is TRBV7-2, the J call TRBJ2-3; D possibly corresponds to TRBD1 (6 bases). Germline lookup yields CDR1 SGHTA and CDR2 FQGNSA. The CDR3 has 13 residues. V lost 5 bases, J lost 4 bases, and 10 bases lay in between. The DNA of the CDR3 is TGTGCCAGCAGCCAGGGGACCTCAGATACGCAGTATTTT. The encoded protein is CASSQGTSDTQYF.

The CDR3 bases are TGTGCCTGGAGTAAAAAAGACAGCTTCAATCAGCCCCAGCATTTT. Protein product: CAWSKKDSFNQPQHF. The chain links TRBV30 to TRBJ1-5, with D possibly TRBD1 on 5 matching bases. The ends were cut back, 2 bases at V and 3 bases at J, with 14 bases in the middle. Germline CDR1 and CDR2: GTSNPN and SVGIG (reference sequence). This CDR3 has 15 amino acids.

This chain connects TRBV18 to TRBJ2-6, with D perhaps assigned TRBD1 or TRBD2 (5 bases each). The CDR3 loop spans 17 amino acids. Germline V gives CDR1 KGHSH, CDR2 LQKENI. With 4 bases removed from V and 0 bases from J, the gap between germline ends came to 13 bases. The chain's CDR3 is CASSLGREHSGANVLTF. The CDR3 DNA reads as TGTGCCAGCTCACTGGGCAGGGAGCACTCTGGGGCCAACGTCCTGACTTTC.

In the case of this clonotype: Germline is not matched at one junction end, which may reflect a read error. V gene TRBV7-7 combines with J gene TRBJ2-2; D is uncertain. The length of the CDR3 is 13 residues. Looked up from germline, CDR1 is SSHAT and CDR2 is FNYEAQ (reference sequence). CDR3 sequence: CASSMTNTGELFF. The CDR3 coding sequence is TGTGCTAGCAGCATGACGAACACCGGGGAGCTGTTTTTT.

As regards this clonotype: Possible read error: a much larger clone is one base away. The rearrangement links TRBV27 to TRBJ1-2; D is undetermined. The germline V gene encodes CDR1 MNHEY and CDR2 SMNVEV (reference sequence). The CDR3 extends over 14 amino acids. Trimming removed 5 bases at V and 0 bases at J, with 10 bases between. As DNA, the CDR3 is TGTGCCAGCAGTGAGGGTCGAACTAACTATGGCTACACCTTC. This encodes CASSEGRTNYGYTF.

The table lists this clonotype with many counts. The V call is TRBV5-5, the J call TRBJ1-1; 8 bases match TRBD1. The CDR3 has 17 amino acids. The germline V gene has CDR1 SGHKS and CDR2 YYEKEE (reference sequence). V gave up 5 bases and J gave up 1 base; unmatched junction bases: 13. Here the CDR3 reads CASRQGTGIRSNTEAFF. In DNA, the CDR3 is TGTGCCAGCAGACAAGGGACAGGAATAAGGTCGAACACTGAAGCTTTCTTT.

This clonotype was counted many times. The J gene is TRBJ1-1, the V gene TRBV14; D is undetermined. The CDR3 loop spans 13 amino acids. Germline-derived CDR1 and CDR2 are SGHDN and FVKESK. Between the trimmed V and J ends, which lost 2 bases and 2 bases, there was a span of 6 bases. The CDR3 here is CASSQQKNTEAFF. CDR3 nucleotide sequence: TGTGCCAGCAGCCAACAAAAAAACACTGAAGCTTTCTTT.